This is a list of T cell receptor beta chains from one sample in a study of identical twins. Each CDR3 protein gets one entry after TCRdb re-called the 5' RACE reads with MiXCR. Counted here are hundreds of thousands of distinct CDR3 sequences, 8.5% to 9% occurring once; the ten biggest clones make up approximately 0.89%. These data were likewise used in another study, on yellow fever vaccine responses in identical twins.

Sequencing was carried out using PBMCs. All receptors come from a woman between 18 and 30 years old in good health. Both conserved end residues are part of each CDR3.

18 TRBJ2-3 TRBV20-1 CSARGPTGLAERTDTQYF
17 TRBJ2-6 TRBV5-6 CASSFVGLRSGANVLTF
15 TRBJ2-3 TRBV12-3/TRBV12-4 CASSPGGVGTDTQYF
20 TRBJ2-1 TRBV12-3/TRBV12-4 CASSAAAGSGSPRTYNEQFF
18 TRBJ2-1 TRBV14 CASSPSGPSEGTQNEQFF
18 TRBJ2-6 TRBV5-1 CASSLVGTGLAGANVLTF
14 TRBJ2-1 TRBV12-3/TRBV12-4 CASSFRGEYNEQFF
15 TRBJ2-5 TRBV9 CASSVGQGGQETQYF
17 TRBJ2-7 TRBV6-2/TRBV6-3 CASSYGGDSGSSYEQYF
16 TRBJ2-4 TRBV19 CASSISGALAKNIQYF
16 TRBJ2-3 TRBV10-3 CAISESLAEGGDTQYF
16 TRBJ2-1 TRBV7-9 CASSLRTGSMGNEQFF
13 TRBJ2-1 TRBV6-2/TRBV6-3 CASQRDPYNEQFF
16 TRBJ2-2 TRBV15 CATSRVFDSNTGELFF
15 TRBJ2-7 TRBV7-9 CASSSAGTSSYEQYF
14 TRBJ1-1 TRBV2 CASSAFRDVTEAFF
12 TRBJ2-1 TRBV20-1 CSARPEGNEQFF
20 TRBJ2-3 TRBV5-1 CASSLRGLAGATAGTDTQYF
14 TRBJ2-7 TRBV4-1 CASSVLAPVGEQYF
15 TRBJ2-1 TRBV7-8 CASSDHVRAIVEQFF
15 TRBJ2-1 TRBV6-2/TRBV6-3 CASSPGTRLYNEQFF
15 TRBJ2-3 TRBV11-2 CASSLGGRALDTQYF
14 TRBJ2-7 TRBV7-2 CASSFSLATYEQYF
13 TRBJ1-2 TRBV11-2 CASSQGGNYGYTF
21 TRBJ2-3 TRBV15 CATSRDLKGGRNPHPTDTQYF
14 TRBJ2-5 TRBV6-2/TRBV6-3 CASSYSTGGETQYF
14 TRBJ1-6 TRBV20-1 CSAKTGTGNSPLHF
12 TRBJ2-2 TRBV14 CASSQGLLRLFF
20 TRBJ2-1 TRBV15 CATSPRRVAGGRDPHNEQFF